In this sample, the clone carrying this T cell receptor (beta chain) turned up a few times. The same CDR3 arises from other DNA sequences in this sample as well. The data originate from a study of blood T cell repertoires in COVID-19. Across the whole study: Nucleic acid was either cDNA or gDNA, and it came from T cells, B-cell-depleted T cells, or PBMCs.

Per the study methods: Scientists estimated how many nucleated cells there were by amplifying reference gene primers. Method: immunoSEQ multiplex PCR; TCRdb's copy keeps in-frame clones and lacks some. From that table come the V and J calls and clone size; the DNA was used to work out D and trimming. The sample lists about 130,000 clones; more than 80% were seen once. V gave up 4 bases and J gave up 5 bases; unmatched junction bases: 2. CDR1 and CDR2 from the germline V gene are SNHLY and FYNNEI. The CDR3 is made up of 13 amino acids. This receptor was obtained from a woman aged 60 to 75 with acute or convalescent COVID-19. Sequences were obtained from peripheral blood. This sequence joins TRBV2 and TRBJ1-2; 9 nucleotides match TRBD1. The CDR3 spells CASSVDRGYGYTF. Written as DNA, the CDR3 is TGTGCCAGCAGTGTGGACAGGGGATATGGCTACACCTTC.